Shown below are 8 T cell receptor beta chains from a single sample sequenced in a study of T-cell reconstitution after alpha-beta-depleted transplantation in children (dated by TCRdb to the mid-2010s). Read against the paper, the sample's treatment or condition label means: allogeneic hematopoietic cell transplantation with graft depleted of TCRalphabeta T cells and CD19 B cells. Library preparation used PCR. The instrument was an Illumina HiSeq 2500. Molecular barcoding was employed in the preparation of TCR libraries, with unique molecular identifiers being used to normalize TCRbeta repertoire quantification. TCRdb reanalyzed the raw reads on its own, using fastp at Q25 for trimming and MiXCR for clone calling, and kept in-frame beta chains. A single entry per CDR3 protein holds the most common genes and DNA from its merged rows. In all, the sample holds 140,000 or so distinct CDR3 sequences, and more than 8% of those were seen once. In total, the top ten clones hold 15% to 20% of the sample.

Sample: PBMCs, mostly from graft donor cells, taken 180 days after TCRalphabeta/CD19-depleted stem cell transplant. These receptor sequences come from a female patient under 10 years old who had a stem cell transplant for congenital amegakaryocytic thrombocytopenia, so the T cells may come from the graft donor.

This clonotype was seen a few times. This chain uses TRBV7-2 with TRBJ1-2; D unclear. CDR3 length: 11 residues. V was cut by 4 bases and J by 2 bases, with 2 bases left in between. Germline assignment: CDR1 SGHTA and CDR2 FQGNSA. CDR3 nucleotide sequence: TGTGCCAGCAGCTCGAACTATGGCTACACCTTC. This codes for CASSSNYGYTF.

This clonotype was detected ten times or more. The chain employs TRBV7-2 and TRBJ1-2, with D perhaps TRBD1 (5 bases). CDR1 is SGHTA, CDR2 FQGNSA, per germline. This CDR3 contains 14 residues. V was shortened by 4 bases and J by 4 bases, with 13 bases between the two germline ends. The CDR3 spells CASSSAGGVYGYTF. The CDR3 DNA reads TGTGCCAGCAGCTCTGCCGGGGGGGTCTATGGCTACACCTTC.

This clonotype was observed at least ten times. The rearrangement joins TRBV12-5 to TRBJ2-5; 7 nucleotides line up with TRBD2. CDR3 length: 15 amino acids. J lost 7 bases, V lost 5 bases, and 13 bases had no gene match. In germline, CDR1 is LGHNT, CDR2 FRNRAP. The CDR3 is CASGLEGGSYVTQYF. The CDR3 DNA follows: TGTGCTAGTGGTCTGGAGGGAGGGAGCTATGTGACCCAGTACTTC.

This sequence joins TRBV30 and TRBJ1-6; no clear D. CDR3 length equals 14 residues. Deletions cut 1 base from V and 6 bases from J, with 10 bases between. CDR1 GTSNPN and CDR2 SVGIG come from the germline V gene (reference sequence). In DNA, the CDR3 is TGTGCCTGGAGTGAACTAACCCCTAATTCACCCCTCCACTTT. It translates to CAWSELTPNSPLHF.

The V and J genes are TRBV20-1 and TRBJ1-2; no clear D. The CDR3 covers 12 residues. V lost 3 bases and J lost 4, with 9 bases in between. The germline gives CDR1 DFQATT, CDR2 SNEGSKA (reference sequence). The CDR3 is CSARIEPYGYTF. The CDR3 DNA follows: TGCAGTGCTAGGATCGAACCCTATGGCTACACCTTC.

The chain combines TRBV20-1 with TRBJ1-5; D remains ambiguous. Germline CDR1 is DFQATT and CDR2 is SNEGSKA (reference sequence). Trimming took 1 base from V and 3 from J, leaving 16 bases between them. CDR3 size: 16 residues. As DNA, the CDR3 is TGCAGTGCTAGAGTGGTGCCCCTCCCCCTCAATCAGCCCCAGCATTTT. This gives the protein CSARVVPLPLNQPQHF.

Many counts were recorded for this clonotype. V and J are TRBV3-1 and TRBJ2-3, with TRBD2 matching over 9 bases. J gave up 6 bases and V 10 bases, and 26 bases lay outside the gene matches. The length of the CDR3 is 19 residues. Germline values: CDR1 LGHDT, CDR2 YNNKEL (reference sequence). CDR3: CATCQAPATAGGPSDTQYF. The CDR3 region has the DNA TGTGCCACCTGCCAAGCCCCCGCGACAGCGGGAGGACCATCTGATACGCAGTATTTT.

At least ten counts were recorded for this clonotype. This chain links TRBV15 with TRBJ2-7; D gene ambiguous. V lost 3 bases and J lost 9, with 18 bases in between. The CDR3 contains 14 residues. CDR1 and CDR2 (germline): LNHNV, YYDKDF (reference sequence). The CDR3 loop reads CATSSPWQGHVQYF. The CDR3 nucleotides read TGTGCCACCAGCAGTCCATGGCAAGGCCACGTGCAGTACTTC.